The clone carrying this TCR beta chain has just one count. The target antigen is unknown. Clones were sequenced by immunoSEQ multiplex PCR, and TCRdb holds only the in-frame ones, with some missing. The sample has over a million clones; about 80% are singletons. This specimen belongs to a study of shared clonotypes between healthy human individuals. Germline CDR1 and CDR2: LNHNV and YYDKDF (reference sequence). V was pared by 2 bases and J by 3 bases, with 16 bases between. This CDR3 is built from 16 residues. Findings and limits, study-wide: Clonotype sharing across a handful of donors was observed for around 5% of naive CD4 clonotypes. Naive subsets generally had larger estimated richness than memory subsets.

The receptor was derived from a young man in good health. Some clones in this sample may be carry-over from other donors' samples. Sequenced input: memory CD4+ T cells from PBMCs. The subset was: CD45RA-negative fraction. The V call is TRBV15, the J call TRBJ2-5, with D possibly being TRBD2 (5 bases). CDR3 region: CATSRRRSGVKETQYF. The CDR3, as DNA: TGTGCCACCAGCAGAAGGCGGAGCGGAGTAAAAGAGACCCAGTACTTC.